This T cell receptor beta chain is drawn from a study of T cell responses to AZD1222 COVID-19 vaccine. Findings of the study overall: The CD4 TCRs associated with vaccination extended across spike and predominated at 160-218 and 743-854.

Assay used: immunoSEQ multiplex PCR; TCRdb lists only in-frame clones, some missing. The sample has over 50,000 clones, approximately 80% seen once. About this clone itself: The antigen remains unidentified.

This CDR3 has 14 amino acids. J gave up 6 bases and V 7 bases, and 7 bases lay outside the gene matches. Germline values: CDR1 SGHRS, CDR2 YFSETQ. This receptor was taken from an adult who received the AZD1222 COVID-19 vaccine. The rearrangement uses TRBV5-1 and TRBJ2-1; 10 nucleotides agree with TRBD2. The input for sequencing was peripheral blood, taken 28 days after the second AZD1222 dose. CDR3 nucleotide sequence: TGCGCCAGCCGACTAGCGGGCCCGTCCAATGAGCAGTTCTTC. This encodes CASRLAGPSNEQFF.